This T cell receptor beta chain is drawn from a study of blood T cell repertoires in COVID-19. Study in general: Material from acute and convalescent COVID-19 was sourced from the United States, Italy and Spain. T cells, B-cell-depleted T cells, or PBMCs provided the cDNA or gDNA that served as material.

The CDR3 has 14 residues. The J segment lost 4 bases and the V segment lost 7 bases, leaving 12 bases of the junction unmatched. Germline V gene data show CDR1 as SQVTM and CDR2 as ANQGSEA. How the authors handled the data: Quantification of nucleated cells was approximated via reference gene primer amplification. The assay was immunoSEQ multiplex PCR, and TCRdb's table has in-frame clones only and misses some. V, J and clone size are those of that table, while D and trimming were read from the DNA. In the table there are fewer than 250,000 clones, around nine tenths of which are singletons. The sequenced material came from peripheral blood. This rearrangement joins TRBV29-1 to TRBJ1-2, with 7 bases lining up with TRBD1. The sequence came from a woman aged 55-70 years who had recovered from COVID-19. The CDR3 here is CSAADTGDSYGYTF. For the CDR3, the DNA is TGCAGCGCCGCAGATACAGGGGACAGCTATGGCTACACCTTC. The full variable domain, completed using reference TRBV29-1 and TRBJ1-2, is SAVISQKPSRDICQRGTSLTIQCQVDSQVTMMFWYRQQPGQSLTLIATANQGSEATYESGFVIDKFPISRPNLTFSTLTVSNMSPEDSSIYLCSAADTGDSYGYTFGSGTRLTVV.